The 21 T cell receptor beta chains below were found in one sample sequenced in a study of T cell responses to AZD1222 COVID-19 vaccine. Profiled with immunoSEQ multiplex PCR; TCRdb holds only in-frame clones, not every one. Of roughly 180,000 clones listed, 91% are singletons. The sequenced sample was peripheral blood, obtained 28 days after the second AZD1222 dose. The receptors shown here come from an adult who received the AZD1222 COVID-19 vaccine.

This clone was seen once. V usage is TRBV6-1 and J usage is TRBJ2-7; D gene uncertain. CDR3 length equals 11 residues. Per the germline V gene, CDR1 is MNHNS and CDR2 is SASEGT. The V end lost 5 bases, the J end lost 7 bases, and 9 bases lay between the germline ends. CDR3 nucleotides: TGTGCCAGCAGTTTCTCTAGTGAGCAGTACTTC. Translating gives CASSFSSEQYF.

This rearrangement joins TRBV4-1 to TRBJ1-4, with a tentative D call TRBD1 (5 bases). V lost 4 bases and J lost 8, with 20 bases in between. The CDR3 consists of 16 residues. Germline V gives CDR1 MGHRA, CDR2 YSYEKL. In DNA form, the CDR3 reads TGCGCCAGCAGCCCAGCAGGGAATTCGAATGAAGAAAAACTGTTTTTT. Translating gives CASSPAGNSNEEKLFF.

The V gene is TRBV19, the J gene TRBJ1-5, with D unclear. Trimming pared 3 bases from V and 5 bases from J, leaving 14 bases between. The CDR3 extends over 15 amino acids. Germline CDR1 reads LNHDA; CDR2 reads SQIVND (reference sequence). For the CDR3, the DNA is TGTGCCAGTAGTATCGGGAGGCCCCGTCATCAGCCCCAGCATTTT. This sequence encodes CASSIGRPRHQPQHF.

The CDR3 sequence is CASIPLETANEKLFF. The CDR3, as DNA: TGCGCCAGCATTCCATTGGAGACCGCTAATGAAAAACTGTTTTTT. V and J are TRBV23-1 and TRBJ1-4, with no clear D. TRBV23-1 is an ORF, and what it does is uncertain. The ends were cut back, 7 bases at V and 3 bases at J, with 15 bases in the middle. This CDR3 has 15 amino acids.

The V call is TRBV6-5, the J call TRBJ2-3, with D tentatively TRBD1 or TRBD2 (5 bases each). Germline V gene data show CDR1 as MNHEY and CDR2 as SVGAGI. This CDR3 has 16 residues. V lost 0 bases and J 3 bases, leaving 13 bases between the germline ends. This CDR3 is CASSYSGQWGTDTQYF. Here the CDR3 DNA reads TGTGCCAGCAGTTACTCGGGGCAGTGGGGGACAGATACGCAGTATTTT.

This chain links TRBV18 with TRBJ2-7; 8 nucleotides match TRBD2. CDR3 length: 15 amino acids. CDR1 is KGHSH, CDR2 LQKENI, per germline. The ends lost 2 bases at V and 4 bases at J; junction bases unmatched: 7. This CDR3 is CASSPTSGSMYEQYF. The CDR3 region has the DNA TGTGCCAGCTCACCAACGAGCGGGAGTATGTACGAGCAGTACTTC.

V usage is TRBV18 and J usage is TRBJ2-7; 9 positions match TRBD1. Germline CDR1 is KGHSH and CDR2 is LQKENI. Losses at the gene ends were 3 bases for V and 3 bases for J; bases not matched to a gene: 6. The CDR3 is made up of 15 amino acids. CDR3 sequence reads: CASSPAGQGHYEQYF. CDR3 sequence (DNA): TGTGCCAGCTCACCGGCGGGACAGGGTCACTACGAGCAGTACTTC.

The rearrangement links TRBV5-4 to TRBJ2-5; the D is unclear. V was shortened by 3 bases and J by 1 base, with 10 bases between the two germline ends. The CDR3 extends over 14 amino acids. Germline V gene lookup returns CDR1 SGHNT and CDR2 YYREEE (reference sequence). The CDR3 loop is CASSSWALQETQYF. The CDR3 DNA reads TGTGCCAGCAGCTCCTGGGCCCTCCAAGAGACCCAGTACTTC.

This chain links TRBV7-9 with TRBJ2-3; possible D gene TRBD1, 5 bases. The V gene lost 4 bases and the J gene lost 2 bases, with 22 bases spanning the gap. In germline, CDR1 is SEHNR, CDR2 FQNEAQ (reference sequence). CDR3 length equals 18 residues. Here the CDR3 DNA reads TGTGCCAGCAGCTCCAGGGTGGGTAGCAGGACGGTCACAGATACGCAGTATTTT. This translates into CASSSRVGSRTVTDTQYF.

The rearrangement uses TRBV18 and TRBJ1-2; D not certain. There are 17 residues in the CDR3. V was shortened by 2 bases and J by 2 bases, with 18 bases between the two germline ends. Per germline, CDR1 KGHSH and CDR2 LQKENI. Written as DNA, the CDR3 is TGTGCCAGCTCACCAACCACCCGGGTGGTTACGAACTATGGCTACACCTTC. Translation gives CASSPTTRVVTNYGYTF.

V and J are TRBV7-2 and TRBJ2-1; D is undetermined. Trimming took off 1 base at V and 4 bases at J, with 5 bases between the two ends. CDR1 and CDR2 from the germline V gene are SGHTA and FQGNSA. This CDR3 has 13 residues. The CDR3 protein is CASSLVSYNEQFF. CDR3 bases: TGTGCCAGCAGCTTAGTAAGTTACAATGAGCAGTTCTTC.

CDR3 in amino acids: CASSDPRTSGPNEQFF. CDR3 nucleotide sequence: TGTGCCAGCAGCGATCCGAGGACTAGCGGGCCTAATGAGCAGTTCTTC. The chain joins TRBV5-4 to TRBJ2-1; 11 bases line up with TRBD2. The CDR3 runs to 16 residues. Germline V CDR1 and CDR2: SGHNT, YYREEE (reference sequence). The ends lost 4 bases at V and 7 bases at J; junction bases unmatched: 10.

This clone turned up a few times. This chain links TRBV6-5 with TRBJ1-4; 9 bases are shared with TRBD1. J gave up 0 bases and V 6 bases, and 2 bases lay outside the gene matches. The CDR3 is 15 residues long. Germline V gene lookup returns CDR1 MNHEY and CDR2 SVGAGI. CDR3 coding DNA: TGTGCCAGCAGGACAGGGGGACCAACTAATGAAAAACTGTTTTTT. Protein sequence: CASRTGGPTNEKLFF.

This chain links TRBV5-1 with TRBJ2-5; D is unclear. CDR1 is SGHRS and CDR2 is YFSETQ in the germline V gene. This CDR3 has 13 residues. The ends were cut back, 3 bases at V and 4 bases at J, with 10 bases in the middle. In DNA form, the CDR3 reads TGCGCCAGCAGCTCCCAGGAAATAGAGACCCAGTACTTC. Residues: CASSSQEIETQYF.

The chain combines TRBV7-3 with TRBJ1-1, with D uncertain. This CDR3 is built from 13 residues. Germline assignment: CDR1 SGHTA and CDR2 FQGTGA. The V and J ends lost 5 bases and 1 base respectively, with 8 bases between them. The CDR3 DNA reads TGTGCCAGCAGCACCCCAGGGAACACTGAAGCTTTCTTT. It encodes CASSTPGNTEAFF.

V usage is TRBV7-9 and J usage is TRBJ2-7; D not resolved. Germline V gene data show CDR1 as SEHNR and CDR2 as FQNEAQ (reference sequence). The germline V and J ends were trimmed by 2 bases and 0 bases, with 11 bases remaining between them. There are 15 residues in the CDR3. The CDR3 region is CASSLSLAGSYEQYF. In DNA form, the CDR3 reads TGTGCCAGCAGCTTATCTCTGGCAGGCTCCTACGAGCAGTACTTC.

This chain uses TRBV10-2 with TRBJ2-2, with D hard to call. From germline, CDR1 is WSHSY and CDR2 SAAADI. Trimming removed 2 bases at V and 7 bases at J, with 8 bases between. The CDR3 covers 13 residues. The CDR3 region has the DNA TGCGCCAGCAGTGAGAGCCTTCTCGGGGAGCTGTTTTTT. Residues: CASSESLLGELFF.

V usage is TRBV25-1 and J usage is TRBJ2-5; D is perhaps TRBD2 (6 bases). The V end was cut by 8 bases, the J end by 4 bases, with 11 bases between. The CDR3 is 12 residues long. Germline loops: CDR1 MGHDK, CDR2 SYGVNS. The CDR3 loop is CASQGGAETQYF. The CDR3 bases are TGTGCCAGCCAGGGCGGGGCAGAGACCCAGTACTTC.

The V gene is TRBV19, the J gene TRBJ1-6; D perhaps matches TRBD1 (5 bases). V dropped 5 bases and J dropped 4 bases, with 21 bases sitting between them. There are 18 residues in the CDR3. CDR1 LNHDA and CDR2 SQIVND come from the germline V gene (reference sequence). DNA for the CDR3: TGTGCCAGTAGTCCCATCGTGGGGTCAGGGTTGTATAATTCACCCCTCCACTTT. This gives the protein CASSPIVGSGLYNSPLHF.

The chain employs TRBV7-8 and TRBJ2-6; 9 bases match TRBD1. With 7 bases clipped from V and 3 bases from J, the junction kept 7 bases outside the gene matches. Germline values: CDR1 SGHVS, CDR2 FQNEAQ. The CDR3 has 16 residues. The CDR3 loop is CASNPQGAFGANVLTF. Written as DNA, the CDR3 is TGTGCCAGCAATCCACAGGGGGCGTTTGGGGCCAACGTCCTGACTTTC.

The chain employs TRBV6-2 or TRBV6-3 and TRBJ2-7; 8 bases are shared with TRBD1. Trimming removed 3 bases from V and 0 bases from J; junction bases left unmatched: 4. The germline V gene encodes CDR1 MNHEY and CDR2 SVGEGT. The CDR3 has 15 amino acids. CDR3 sequence: CASSYGGTGSYEQYF. CDR3 bases: TGTGCCAGCAGTTATGGGGGGACAGGCTCCTACGAGCAGTACTTC.